A single sample is the source of the 10 T cell receptor beta chains below, sequenced in a study of beta chain features in type 1 diabetes. No antigen is known for these receptors. Study-wide results and limits: Shortening of TCRB CDR3s, moderate but significant, appeared in all four CD4+ subsets of Type 1 diabetes patients.

Every bit of the isolated RNA underwent reverse transcription, so sequencing read expressed TCRB transcripts. Sequencing was performed with immunoSEQ multiplex PCR; in TCRdb, only in-frame clones are kept and a portion is missing. Among 200,000 to 300,000 clones listed, 14% were seen once. The sequenced material came from naive CD4+ T cells from blood. The receptors were sampled from a man aged 25-45 years with type 1 diabetes.

Only a few counts were recorded for this clone. The rearrangement joins TRBV18 to TRBJ2-1; 10 positions match TRBD2. The germline CDR1 and CDR2 sequences are KGHSH and LQKENI. The CDR3 is 15 residues long. With 3 bases clipped from V and 7 bases from J, the junction kept 6 bases outside the gene matches. The CDR3 nucleotides read TGTGCCAGCTCACCGGGAGCGGGAGGGAGGAATGAGCAGTTCTTC. Protein product: CASSPGAGGRNEQFF. The whole variable domain, filled in from reference TRBV18 and TRBJ2-1, reads NAGVMQNPRHLVRRRGQEARLRCSPMKGHSHVYWYRQLPEEGLKFMVYLQKENIIDESGMPKERFSAEFPKEGPSILRIQQVVRGDSAAYFCASSPGAGGRNEQFFGPGTRLTVL.

This clone was detected only a few times. The chain links TRBV29-1 to TRBJ1-1, with D perhaps matching TRBD1 (5 bases). Per germline, CDR1 SQVTM and CDR2 ANQGSEA. The V end lost 4 bases, the J end lost 2 bases, and 11 bases lay between the germline ends. There are 13 residues in the CDR3. CDR3 residues: CSVVLTANTEAFF. The CDR3 coding sequence is TGCAGCGTTGTTTTGACAGCCAACACTGAAGCTTTCTTT.

This clone was seen only a few times. The chain has TRBV18 and TRBJ2-7; 8 bases match TRBD1. The CDR3 consists of 16 residues. Germline CDR1 KGHSH, CDR2 LQKENI. Trimming at V came to 4 bases and at J to 5 bases, leaving 13 bases not matched to a gene. The CDR3 region has the DNA TGTGCCAGCTCACGTAGACTCGGACAGGGACTGGACGAGCAGTACTTC. Its protein is CASSRRLGQGLDEQYF.

This clone has more than one count but fewer than ten. This chain uses TRBV18 with TRBJ2-2; 7 bases align to TRBD2. The V gene's germline CDR1 is KGHSH and CDR2 LQKENI. CDR3 length equals 15 residues. Trimming cost V 2 bases and J 4 bases; bases outside gene matches: 4. CDR3: CASSPAPGGTGELFF. The CDR3 coding sequence is TGTGCCAGCTCACCAGCTCCGGGAGGCACCGGGGAGCTGTTTTTT. The variable domain in full, completed from reference TRBV18 and TRBJ2-2, reads NAGVMQNPRHLVRRRGQEARLRCSPMKGHSHVYWYRQLPEEGLKFMVYLQKENIIDESGMPKERFSAEFPKEGPSILRIQQVVRGDSAAYFCASSPAPGGTGELFFGEGSRLTVL.

This clone occurred a few times. This rearrangement joins TRBV19 to TRBJ1-2; the D gene is possibly TRBD1 (6 bases). Germline CDR1 is LNHDA and CDR2 is SQIVND (reference sequence). The ends were cut back, 5 bases at V and 7 bases at J, with 14 bases in the middle. This CDR3 region has 13 residues. The CDR3 DNA reads as TGTGCCAGTAGTCAGGGGCCTGAGAGTGGCTACACCTTC. Amino acid sequence: CASSQGPESGYTF. Full variable domain (outside the CDR3, taken from reference TRBV19 and TRBJ1-2): DGGITQSPKYLFRKEGQNVTLSCEQNLNHDAMYWYRQDPGQGLRLIYYSQIVNDFQKGDIAEGYSVSREKKESFPLTVTSAQKNPTAFYLCASSQGPESGYTFGSGTRLTVV.

The chain employs TRBV29-1 and TRBJ1-1; possible D gene TRBD1, 6 bases. Trimming took off 7 bases at V and 5 bases at J, with 17 bases between the two ends. Germline-derived CDR1 and CDR2 are SQVTM and ANQGSEA. This CDR3 is built from 13 residues. The CDR3 bases are TGCAGCGCCTGGGGGCAGGAGGTAACTGAAGCTTTCTTT. Amino acid sequence: CSAWGQEVTEAFF.

The rearrangement joins TRBV6-4 to TRBJ2-4; the D is unclear. Germline values: CDR1 MRHNA, CDR2 SNTAGT. The germline V and J ends were trimmed by 3 bases and 0 bases, with 12 bases remaining between them. The CDR3 extends over 16 amino acids. The CDR3 coding sequence is TGTGCCAGCAGTGATCGGGTACAACTAGCCAAAAACATTCAGTACTTC. As protein: CASSDRVQLAKNIQYF.

The rearrangement uses TRBV2 and TRBJ1-2; 8 positions match TRBD1. With 6 bases clipped from V and 3 bases from J, the junction kept 6 bases outside the gene matches. CDR1 is SNHLY, CDR2 FYNNEI, per germline. This CDR3 has 14 amino acids. The CDR3 DNA sequence: TGTGCCAGCAGGAGACAGGGGCAATACTATGGCTACACCTTC. Translated: CASRRQGQYYGYTF.

This clone came up a few times. V gene TRBV18 combines with J gene TRBJ1-3; D unclear. Germline lookup yields CDR1 KGHSH and CDR2 LQKENI. This CDR3 has 14 amino acids. Trimming shortened V by 0 bases and J by 4 bases, and 7 bases separated the two germline ends. The CDR3 coding sequence is TGTGCCAGCTCACCACCGGCGGTAGGAAACACCATATATTTT. Its protein is CASSPPAVGNTIYF.

The rearrangement uses TRBV5-1 and TRBJ1-1, with D possibly TRBD1 on 5 matching bases. V was shortened by 1 base and J by 1 base, with 11 bases between the two germline ends. CDR3 length: 15 amino acids. Germline V CDR1 and CDR2: SGHRS, YFSETQ. The CDR3 spells CASSLSAGPNTEAFF. DNA for the CDR3: TGCGCCAGCAGCTTGTCCGCAGGGCCGAACACTGAAGCTTTCTTT.